This record looks at one T cell receptor beta chain sequence and its context. Its antigen remains unidentified. The sample originates from a study of OX40 agonist ivuxolimab in advanced cancers. Turning to the study itself: Patient treatment consisted of intravenous ivuxolimab administration every 2 weeks at 0.01 to 10 mg/kg. General observations from the study: Dosing at 0.1 to 3.0 mg/kg was accompanied by clonal expansion of CD4+ and CD8+ blood T cells by week 6.

Autoimmune disease history or systemic immunosuppression meant exclusion. V was clipped by 5 bases and J by 3 bases, with 14 bases between them. Germline CDR1 SGDLS, CDR2 YYNGEE. This CDR3 region has 15 residues. The protocol was immunoSEQ multiplex PCR, while the TCRdb copy is restricted to in-frame clones and leaves out a portion. The sample includes under 40,000 clones, over 60% of them seen just once. The sequence derives from an adult with an advanced solid tumor such as melanoma, head and neck, liver or kidney cancer. This chain joins TRBV9 and TRBJ2-2, with a tentative D call TRBD2 (6 bases). Specimen: CD4+ or CD8+ T cells sorted from blood, collected in a trial of the OX40 agonist ivuxolimab. The CDR3 region has the DNA TGTGCCAGCAGGGAGGAGGGGTTGGACACCGGGGAGCTGTTTTTT. It encodes CASREEGLDTGELFF.